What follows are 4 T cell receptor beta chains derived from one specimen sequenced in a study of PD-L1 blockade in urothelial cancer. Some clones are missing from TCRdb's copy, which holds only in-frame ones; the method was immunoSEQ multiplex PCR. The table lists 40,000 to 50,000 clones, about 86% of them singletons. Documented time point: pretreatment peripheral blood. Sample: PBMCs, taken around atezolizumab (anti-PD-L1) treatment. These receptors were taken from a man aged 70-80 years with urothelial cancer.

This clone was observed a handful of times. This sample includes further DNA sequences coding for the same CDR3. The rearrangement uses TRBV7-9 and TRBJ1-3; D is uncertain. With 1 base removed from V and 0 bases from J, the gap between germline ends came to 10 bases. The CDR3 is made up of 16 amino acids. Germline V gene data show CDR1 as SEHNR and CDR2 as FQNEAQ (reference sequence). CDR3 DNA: TGTGCCAGCAGCTTAGGAGTCGGTAGCTCTGGAAACACCATATATTTT. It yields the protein CASSLGVGSSGNTIYF.

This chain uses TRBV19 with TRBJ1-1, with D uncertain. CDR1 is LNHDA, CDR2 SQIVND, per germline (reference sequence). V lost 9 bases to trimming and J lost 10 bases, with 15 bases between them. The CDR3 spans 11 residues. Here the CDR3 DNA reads TGTGCCAGCTACGTCCGGGTTGGAGCTTTCTTT. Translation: CASYVRVGAFF.

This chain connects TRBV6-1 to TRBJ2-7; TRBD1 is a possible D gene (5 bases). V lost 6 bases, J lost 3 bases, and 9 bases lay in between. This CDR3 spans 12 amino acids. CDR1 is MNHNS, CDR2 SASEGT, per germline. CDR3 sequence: CASRQDNYEQYF. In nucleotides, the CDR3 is TGTGCCAGCAGGCAGGACAACTACGAGCAGTACTTC.

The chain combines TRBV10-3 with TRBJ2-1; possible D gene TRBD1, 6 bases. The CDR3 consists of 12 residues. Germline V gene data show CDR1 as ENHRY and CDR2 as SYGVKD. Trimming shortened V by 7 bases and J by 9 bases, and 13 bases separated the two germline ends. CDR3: CAIMQGNAEQFF. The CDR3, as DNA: TGTGCCATCATGCAGGGGAATGCTGAGCAGTTCTTC.